This T cell receptor beta chain was sequenced during a study of blood T cell repertoires in COVID-19. The protocol was immunoSEQ multiplex PCR, while the TCRdb copy is restricted to in-frame clones and leaves out a portion. The table records about 140,000 clones, about 80% of them present only once. The CDR3 runs to 15 residues. V lost 5 bases and J lost 4; bases outside the gene matches: 5. CDR1 is SGDLS and CDR2 is YYNGEE in the germline V gene. Sample: peripheral blood. This sequence originates from a man in his sixties with acute or convalescent COVID-19. The chain links TRBV9 to TRBJ2-2; 10 bases agree with TRBD2. The CDR3 loop is CASSPSGSSTGELFF. CDR3 coding DNA: TGTGCCAGCAGTCCTAGCGGGAGTTCCACCGGGGAGCTGTTTTTT.